The source of this TCR beta chain is a study of CD8 T cells in Susac syndrome. Germline CDR1 reads SGHDT; CDR2 reads YYEEEE. The CDR3 consists of 14 residues. V was pared by 2 bases and J by 4 bases, with 3 bases of the junction left unmatched. Random hexamers served to reverse transcribe roughly 0.5 to 1 ug RNA. The method of amplification for TCR beta CDR3 was immunoSEQ multiplex PCR, covering 54 Vbeta and 13 Jbeta. One entry per CDR3 protein results from TCRdb running MiXCR on the immunoSEQ multiplex PCR reads. Here the sample spans about 140,000 distinct CDR3 sequences, approximately 95% being singletons. Study-level points and caveats: Clonal expansion was absent from the CD4+ T cell repertoires in Susac syndrome.

About this clonotype: Its antigen is currently unknown.

The chain joins TRBV5-6 to TRBJ2-7, with 10 bases aligning to TRBD1. The sequenced sample consisted of CD4+ T cells from PBMCs. The clonotype was recovered from a human donor with Susac syndrome. CDR3 DNA sequence: TGTGCCAGCAGCTTTGGGACAGGGGAATACGAGCAGTACTTC. This encodes CASSFGTGEYEQYF.